These T cell receptor beta chains were read from a single sample in a study of OX40 agonist ivuxolimab in advanced cancers. Here immunoSEQ multiplex PCR was the method, and the copy in TCRdb shows in-frame clones only, minus some. The data contain tens of thousands of clones, 75% to 85% of them seen just once; the ten biggest clones take up approximately 35%. The sequencing here drew on CD4+ or CD8+ T cells sorted from blood, taken in a trial of the OX40 agonist ivuxolimab. These receptors were obtained from an adult with an advanced solid tumor such as melanoma, head and neck, liver or kidney cancer. The CDR3 runs from the conserved cysteine through the conserved F or W. The D gene is left open where the match is weak. Size values are once, few and many counts, or a class for expanded clones, and some rows have none.

j_call: TRBJ2-3
v_call: TRBV19
d_call: -
clone_size: -
cdr3_aa: CASSIGEVNTDTQYF
cdr3_nt: TGTGCCAGTAGTATCGGCGAAGTTAACACAGATACGCAGTATTTT

j_call: TRBJ1-4
v_call: TRBV6-1
d_call: TRBD1
clone_size: -
cdr3_aa: CASRDRATNEKLFF
cdr3_nt: TGTGCCAGCAGGGACAGGGCAACTAATGAAAAACTGTTTTTT

j_call: TRBJ1-1
v_call: TRBV27
d_call: -
clone_size: once
cdr3_aa: CASRHSVGGAVPEAFF
cdr3_nt: TGTGCCAGCAGGCACTCAGTGGGAGGGGCTGTCCCCGAAGCTTTCTTT

j_call: TRBJ2-7
v_call: TRBV19
d_call: TRBD1
clone_size: -
cdr3_aa: CASKLVQGSHEQYF
cdr3_nt: TGTGCCAGTAAGTTGGTACAGGGGTCTCACGAGCAGTACTTC

j_call: TRBJ1-1
v_call: TRBV11-2
d_call: -
clone_size: -
cdr3_aa: CASSLDLTEAFF
cdr3_nt: TGTGCCAGCAGCTTAGACCTAACTGAAGCTTTCTTT

j_call: TRBJ2-1
v_call: TRBV7-9
d_call: -
clone_size: -
cdr3_aa: CASSLDRFGGEQFF
cdr3_nt: TGTGCCAGCAGCTTAGACAGGTTTGGAGGGGAGCAGTTCTTC

j_call: TRBJ1-5
v_call: TRBV5-1
d_call: -
clone_size: -
cdr3_aa: CASSLTGVANQPQHF
cdr3_nt: TGCGCCAGCAGCCTCACAGGAGTCGCCAATCAGCCCCAGCATTTT

j_call: TRBJ1-6
v_call: TRBV5-3
d_call: -
clone_size: once
cdr3_aa: CARSPKSRPLHF
cdr3_nt: TGTGCCAGAAGCCCCAAGAGTAGACCCCTCCACTTT

j_call: TRBJ2-5
v_call: TRBV7-6
d_call: -
clone_size: -
cdr3_aa: CASSRGPKETQYF
cdr3_nt: TGTGCCAGCAGCCGGGGACCAAAGGAGACCCAGTACTTC

j_call: TRBJ2-7
v_call: TRBV7-8
d_call: -
clone_size: -
cdr3_aa: CASSFRDGTRDEQYF
cdr3_nt: TGTGCCAGCAGCTTTCGGGACGGCACTCGGGACGAGCAGTACTTC

j_call: TRBJ2-1
v_call: TRBV28
d_call: TRBD2
clone_size: -
cdr3_aa: CASSLRLAGVMNEQFF
cdr3_nt: TGTGCCAGCAGTTTACGACTAGCGGGGGTTATGAATGAGCAGTTCTTC

j_call: TRBJ2-1
v_call: TRBV10-3
d_call: TRBD1
clone_size: -
cdr3_aa: CAISDRDSTYNEQFF
cdr3_nt: TGTGCCATCAGTGACCGGGACAGTACCTACAATGAGCAGTTCTTC

j_call: TRBJ2-7
v_call: TRBV7-9
d_call: -
clone_size: -
cdr3_aa: CASSSTTPHEQYF
cdr3_nt: TGTGCCAGCAGCTCGACTACACCGCACGAGCAGTACTTC

j_call: TRBJ2-1
v_call: TRBV11-2
d_call: TRBD2
clone_size: -
cdr3_aa: CASSATSGFSNEQFF
cdr3_nt: TGTGCCAGCAGCGCGACTAGCGGGTTCTCCAATGAGCAGTTCTTC

j_call: TRBJ1-5
v_call: TRBV6-4
d_call: TRBD1
clone_size: once
cdr3_aa: CASSRPRGGATDQPQHF
cdr3_nt: TGTGCCAGCAGCCGCCCGAGAGGGGGCGCGACCGATCAGCCCCAGCATTTT

j_call: TRBJ1-6
v_call: TRBV7-9
d_call: -
clone_size: -
cdr3_aa: CASSLVGNSPLHF
cdr3_nt: TGTGCCAGCAGCTTGGTGGGTAATTCACCCCTCCACTTT

j_call: TRBJ2-1
v_call: TRBV6-1
d_call: -
clone_size: -
cdr3_aa: CASTLDSYNEQFF
cdr3_nt: TGTGCCAGCACCCTGGATTCCTACAATGAGCAGTTCTTC

j_call: TRBJ2-1
v_call: TRBV10-3
d_call: TRBD1
clone_size: -
cdr3_aa: CAISEFLRDRARNEQFF
cdr3_nt: TGTGCCATCAGTGAGTTCCTCCGGGACAGGGCGCGCAATGAGCAGTTCTTC

j_call: TRBJ2-7
v_call: TRBV27
d_call: TRBD1
clone_size: -
cdr3_aa: CASSSRTGYEQYF
cdr3_nt: TGTGCCAGCAGTTCGCGGACAGGGTACGAGCAGTACTTC

j_call: TRBJ2-7
v_call: TRBV6-6
d_call: -
clone_size: -
cdr3_aa: CASCPRDTYYEQYF
cdr3_nt: TGTGCCAGCTGCCCCCGGGACACCTACTACGAGCAGTACTTC

j_call: TRBJ2-7
v_call: TRBV7-2
d_call: TRBD1
clone_size: -
cdr3_aa: CASSLDRAAYEQYF
cdr3_nt: TGTGCCAGCAGTTTGGACAGGGCGGCCTACGAGCAGTACTTC

j_call: TRBJ2-7
v_call: TRBV11-1
d_call: TRBD2
clone_size: once
cdr3_aa: CASSLSSGSSEQYF
cdr3_nt: TGTGCCAGCAGCTTATCCAGCGGGAGTAGCGAGCAGTACTTC

j_call: TRBJ2-7
v_call: TRBV6-1
d_call: -
clone_size: once
cdr3_aa: CASSESTRPHDFPGPSSYEQYF
cdr3_nt: TGTGCCAGCAGTGAATCCACTCGCCCCCACGATTTTCCGGGGCCTAGCTCCTACGAGCAGTACTTC